This T cell receptor (beta chain) emerged from a study of T-cell reconstitution after alpha-beta-depleted transplantation in children. This clonotype has only a few counts. Germline V gene lookup returns CDR1 KGHSH and CDR2 LQKENI. This CDR3 has 13 residues. V lost 3 bases to trimming and J lost 2 bases, with 7 bases between them. Unique molecular identifiers were used to barcode this TCRbeta library. Each CDR3 protein is one row after TCRdb ran MiXCR on the PCR reads. The sample lists 420,000 or so distinct CDR3 sequences; approximately 10% were seen once. The starting material was PBMCs from the stem cell graft donor, obtained from the stem cell graft. The receptor was isolated from a human donor who donated a stem cell graft to a child with acute myeloid leukemia. J is TRBJ2-5 and V is TRBV18; weak D call: TRBD1 (5 bases). The CDR3 DNA is TGTGCCAGCTCACCTCAGGGACAAGAGACCCAGTACTTC. This encodes CASSPQGQETQYF.